This is a list of T cell receptor beta chains from one sample in a study of T-cell reconstitution after alpha-beta-depleted transplantation in children. TCRdb fed the PCR reads into MiXCR, producing one record per CDR3 protein. Of approximately 510,000 distinct CDR3 sequences in the sample, about 17% were seen once. Specimen: PBMCs from the stem cell graft donor, collected from the stem cell graft. The receptors derive from a human donor who donated a stem cell graft to a child with acute lymphoblastic leukemia. Both conserved end residues are trimmed from each CDR3.

v_gene,CDR3aa
TRBV5-1,ASSFRGRGDTQY
TRBV29-1,SVRFQDQQETQY
TRBV29-1,SVETTGGGLGSTDTQY
TRBV5-5,ASSLVASRSRDTQY
TRBV15,ATSRTGSTEAF
TRBV5-5,ASSLVRTGQTEAF
TRBV12-3/TRBV12-4,ASSPGTGLSSEQY
TRBV6-5,ASSYNSGREETQY
TRBV20-1,SARDVAGSYNEQF
TRBV5-6,ASSLYVLNTGELF
TRBV7-8,ASSAGGREKLF
TRBV2,ASSETVWGTSGTPADTQY
TRBV29-1,SVEDQGADEKLF
TRBV7-2,ASAITGTGVPGELF
TRBV7-6,ASSLALGSTQY
TRBV20-1,SARDPAGGPGIGEQY
TRBV20-1,SARAYMTSGRLSSYNEQF
TRBV5-1,ASSSTGDNSPLH
TRBV12-3/TRBV12-4,ASSSHTGTGEKLF
TRBV7-3,ASSFTMGTEAF
TRBV20-1,SASPWGTYNEQF
TRBV7-9,ASSFPTSGLENTQY
TRBV11-2,ASSSWAADTEAF
TRBV9,ASSVDEEGSPLH
TRBV5-1,ASSLISSSYNEQF
TRBV29-1,SAKGGWGTEQF
TRBV27,ASSSTSGAPYEQY
TRBV28,ASSFGRNYGYT
TRBV27,ASSPQGVFYGYT
TRBV5-1,ASSGDRGIADTQY
TRBV5-1,ASSLVGERETQY
TRBV20-1,SARAWDSVSGYGYT
TRBV7-9,ASSFEGQGY
TRBV15,ATSTGQGTTDTQY
TRBV20-1,SARVWGSDEKLF
TRBV28,ASSLKFDRGRHTQY
TRBV5-5,ASSLASSGAYEQY
TRBV3-1,ASSQDRKGAYEQY
TRBV20-1,SVKTSGRAKF
TRBV29-1,SERFGETQY
TRBV20-1,SARVVALNEQF
TRBV20-1,SARDINAFSYNEQF
TRBV7-9,ASSLALGQSTEAF
TRBV6-2/TRBV6-3,ASSPAGRRNEQF
TRBV7-2,ASSLGLAGVLY
TRBV7-9,ASSFAGGSQETQY
TRBV6-2/TRBV6-3,ASSYGLATYNEQF
TRBV6-4,ASSDSTLGFRGYT
TRBV4-1,ASSQRSGQENTGELF